This entry features one T cell receptor beta chain sequence. Its antigen is as yet unknown. The data derive from a study of blood T cells in healthy people across ages. As for the study in general: Capture by template switching was about one barcoded beta molecule per two T cells. General study points: Those diversity estimates obtained from one million T cells were thought to be underestimates. CMV infection status of these donors was not known.

All donors came from Russia, were Caucasian and healthy, and spanned ages roughly 6 to 100. A sample-barcoded 5' primer and a J-beta primer mix were used in a second PCR of roughly 6 to 11 cycles. TCRdb ran MiXCR on the 5' RACE reads and lists one entry per CDR3 protein. Here the sample spans about 720,000 distinct CDR3 sequences, approximately 22% being singletons. This CDR3 contains 15 residues. The germline CDR1 and CDR2 sequences are SQVTM and ANQGSEA. With 4 bases clipped from V and 5 bases from J, the junction kept 7 bases outside the gene matches. The chain carries TRBV29-1 and TRBJ1-5, with 11 bases aligning to TRBD1. Input material: blood. The source of this sequence is a man between 65 and 85 years old in good health. The CDR3 region has the DNA TGCAGCGTTGCGGCCGGGACAGGGGGTGATCAGCCCCAGCATTTT. As protein: CSVAAGTGGDQPQHF. The full variable domain, with the rest looked up from reference TRBV29-1 and TRBJ1-5, is SAVISQKPSRDICQRGTSLTIQCQVDSQVTMMFWYRQQPGQSLTLIATANQGSEATYESGFVIDKFPISRPNLTFSTLTVSNMSPEDSSIYLCSVAAGTGGDQPQHFGDGTRLSIL.